This section outlines one T cell receptor beta chain sequence together with its context. In the original analysis: Cell counts per sample came from amplifying reference gene primers. Clones were sequenced by immunoSEQ multiplex PCR, and TCRdb holds only the in-frame ones, with some missing. For V, J and clone size, that table is used; D and trimming come from the DNA. The table shows 100,000 or so clones, with around 89% occurring only once. The data stem from a study of blood T cell repertoires in COVID-19. Study overall: Some COVID-19 samples were acute and others convalescent; all came from the United States, Italy and Spain. PBMCs, B-cell-depleted T cells, or T cells provided the cDNA or gDNA that made up the material.

Trimming pared 3 bases from V and 4 bases from J, leaving 15 bases between. CDR1 SGHTA and CDR2 FQGTGA come from the germline V gene. CDR3 size: 16 residues. The sequence derives from a human donor with acute or convalescent COVID-19. The donor label of this sample is uncertain. J is TRBJ2-2 and V is TRBV7-3; no reliable D call. The specimen sequenced was peripheral blood. CDR3 in DNA: TGTGCCAGCAGCTTTTCCCCACCCGGTGGCACCGGGGAGCTGTTTTTT. This translates into CASSFSPPGGTGELFF.